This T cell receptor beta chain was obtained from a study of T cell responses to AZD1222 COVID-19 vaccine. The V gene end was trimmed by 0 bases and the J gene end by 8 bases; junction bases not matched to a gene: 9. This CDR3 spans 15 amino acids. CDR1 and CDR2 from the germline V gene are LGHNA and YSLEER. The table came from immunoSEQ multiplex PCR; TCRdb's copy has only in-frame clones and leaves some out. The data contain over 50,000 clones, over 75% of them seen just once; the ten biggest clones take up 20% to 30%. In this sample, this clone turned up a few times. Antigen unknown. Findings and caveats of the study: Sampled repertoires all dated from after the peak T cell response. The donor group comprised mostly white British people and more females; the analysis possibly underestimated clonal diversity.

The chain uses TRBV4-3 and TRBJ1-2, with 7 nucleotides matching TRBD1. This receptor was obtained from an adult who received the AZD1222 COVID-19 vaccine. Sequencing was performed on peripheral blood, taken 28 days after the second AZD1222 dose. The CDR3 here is CASSQEGGRAGGYTF. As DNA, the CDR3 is TGCGCCAGCAGCCAAGAAGGGGGCAGGGCAGGGGGCTACACCTTC.